The present entry profiles one T cell receptor beta chain with its context. CDR1 and CDR2 (germline): SNHLY, FYNNEI. The CDR3 is 13 amino acids. V was cut by 7 bases and J by 0 bases, with 9 bases left in between. This record comes from a study of T cell responses to AZD1222 COVID-19 vaccine. Assay used: immunoSEQ multiplex PCR; TCRdb lists only in-frame clones, some missing. The table records fewer than 110,000 clones, about nine tenths of them present only once. The V and J genes are TRBV2 and TRBJ1-1; no reliable D call. The source was peripheral blood, collected 28 days after the second AZD1222 dose. The receptor was derived from an adult who received the AZD1222 COVID-19 vaccine. CDR3 amino acids: CASTIGMNTEAFF. The CDR3 DNA reads as TGTGCCAGCACCATCGGAATGAACACTGAAGCTTTCTTT.